The 20 T cell receptor beta chains below come from one sample, sequenced in a study of blood T cell repertoires in COVID-19. Measured with immunoSEQ multiplex PCR; TCRdb has only the in-frame clones, and not every one. Seen here are approximately 180,000 clones, approximately 90% observed once, and the top ten hold approximately 0.56%. The sequencing sample was made of peripheral blood. The receptors shown here come from a man aged 50 to 60 with acute or convalescent COVID-19.

The gene calls are TRBV28 and TRBJ2-5; TRBD2 aligns across 10 bases. Unmatched junction bases numbered 20, after V lost 6 bases and J lost 4 bases. The CDR3 contains 19 residues. The germline gives CDR1 MDHEN, CDR2 SYDVKM. The CDR3 DNA reads as TGTGCCAGCAGCCTCCTCCCCTCCCTAGCGGGAGTTTTAGGAGAGACCCAGTACTTC. Translation gives CASSLLPSLAGVLGETQYF.

The chain is built from TRBV28 and TRBJ2-1; 8 positions agree with TRBD1. This CDR3 is 18 amino acids long. The ends lost 6 bases at V and 0 bases at J; junction bases unmatched: 13. Germline V gene data show CDR1 as MDHEN and CDR2 as SYDVKM. The CDR3 loop reads CASSLPQLGQGSYNEQFF. CDR3 in DNA: TGTGCCAGCAGCCTCCCCCAGCTCGGACAGGGCTCCTACAATGAGCAGTTCTTC.

This rearrangement joins TRBV3-1 (or the pseudogene TRBV3-2) to TRBJ1-3, with D possibly matching TRBD1 (6 bases). Deletions cut 0 bases from V and 7 bases from J, with 13 bases between. Germline CDR1 LGHDT, CDR2 YNNKEL (reference sequence). The CDR3 is 15 amino acids. As DNA, the CDR3 is TGTGCCAGCAGCCAAGATCTGGGGGCTTGGAACACCATATATTTT. Its translation is CASSQDLGAWNTIYF.

The chain links TRBV2 to TRBJ2-1, with D perhaps matching TRBD2 (6 bases). CDR3 length: 17 amino acids. The V gene lost 2 bases and the J gene lost 6 bases, with 20 bases spanning the gap. Germline assignment: CDR1 SNHLY and CDR2 FYNNEI. The CDR3 DNA reads TGTGCCAGCAGTGAACCGGTAGGCGCGGGATATGGCAATGAGCAGTTCTTC. Amino acid sequence: CASSEPVGAGYGNEQFF.

This chain joins TRBV2 and TRBJ2-5; a possible D gene is TRBD1 (6 bases). V was clipped by 4 bases and J by 3 bases, with 9 bases between them. CDR1 is SNHLY, CDR2 FYNNEI, per germline. The CDR3 totals 13 residues. Here the CDR3 reads CASSGTVEETQYF. Written as DNA, the CDR3 is TGTGCCAGCAGTGGGACAGTTGAAGAGACCCAGTACTTC.

This clone was observed a handful of times. CDR3 region: CASSQSTGYSNQPQHF. The CDR3 coding sequence is TGCGCCAGCAGTCAATCGACGGGGTATAGCAATCAGCCCCAGCATTTT. The chain recombines TRBV23-1 with TRBJ1-5; D not certain. TRBV23-1 is identified as an open reading frame with a role that is uncertain. This CDR3 region has 16 residues. Trimming cost V 0 bases and J 0 bases, with 9 bases left between them.

The chain links TRBV5-1 to TRBJ2-2; 12 bases map to TRBD2. The germline gives CDR1 SGHRS, CDR2 YFSETQ. Trimming cost V 4 bases and J 5 bases; bases outside gene matches: 6. This CDR3 is 16 amino acids long. CDR3 region: CASSQTSGSGTGELFF. CDR3 nucleotides: TGCGCCAGCAGCCAGACTAGCGGGAGTGGGACCGGGGAGCTGTTTTTT.

The chain has TRBV6-5 and TRBJ2-1; 8 bases are a match to TRBD2. J lost 8 bases, V lost 7 bases, and 7 bases had no gene match. The CDR3 is made up of 13 amino acids. The germline CDR1 and CDR2 sequences are MNHEY and SVGAGI. CDR3 sequence reads: CASTVAGRDEQFF. As DNA, the CDR3 is TGTGCCAGCACGGTAGCGGGGCGGGATGAGCAGTTCTTC.

The CDR3 loop reads CASTREAVPTEAFF. CDR3 sequence (DNA): TGCGCCAGCACCAGAGAGGCGGTCCCGACTGAAGCTTTCTTT. The J gene is TRBJ1-1, the V gene TRBV5-1, with D hard to call. Germline-derived CDR1 and CDR2 are SGHRS and YFSETQ. The CDR3 has 14 residues. V dropped 6 bases and J dropped 5 bases, with 17 bases sitting between them. The full variable domain, its missing parts supplied by reference TRBV5-1 and TRBJ1-1, is KAGVTQTPRYLIKTRGQQVTLSCSPISGHRSVSWYQQTPGQGLQFLFEYFSETQRNKGNFPGRFSGRQFSNSRSEMNVSTLELGDSALYLCASTREAVPTEAFFGQGTRLTVV.

The J gene is TRBJ1-2, the V gene TRBV28; TRBD1 is a possible D gene (5 bases). Germline CDR1 is MDHEN and CDR2 is SYDVKM. Deletions cut 7 bases from V and 4 bases from J, with 16 bases between. This CDR3 contains 14 residues. The CDR3 protein is CASIAGGDPYGYTF. Written as DNA, the CDR3 is TGTGCCAGCATTGCCGGGGGGGATCCCTATGGCTACACCTTC.

The DNA for the CDR3 is TGTGCCAGCAGGACGCGGGAGGAGCCCCGGAGGAGCACAGATACGCAGTATTTT. Translated, it gives CASRTREEPRRSTDTQYF. V gene TRBV28 combines with J gene TRBJ2-3; 8 bases agree with TRBD2. The CDR3 is 18 residues long. Germline V gene data show CDR1 as MDHEN and CDR2 as SYDVKM. Trimming removed 6 bases from V and 0 bases from J; junction bases left unmatched: 14.

This clone came up once. The J gene is TRBJ1-2, the V gene TRBV4-1, with 11 bases that match TRBD1. Germline V lookup: CDR1 MGHRA, CDR2 YSYEKL. With V trimmed by 0 bases and J by 8 bases, 8 bases remained unmatched. This CDR3 is 16 amino acids long. Here the CDR3 reads CASSQDFGQGAEGYTF. The CDR3 nucleotides are TGCGCCAGCAGCCAAGATTTCGGACAGGGGGCAGAGGGCTACACCTTC.

With respect to this clone: At one boundary the junction diverges from the germline segment, which might be a read error. In DNA form, the CDR3 reads TGTGCCAGCTCAACGGCGGGGGCTGGGACCAACGTCCTGACTTTC. Encoded protein: CASSTAGAGTNVLTF. V and J are TRBV28 and TRBJ2-6; D possibly corresponds to TRBD2 (7 bases). This CDR3 contains 15 residues. Germline CDR1 MDHEN, CDR2 SYDVKM.

This chain uses TRBV15 with TRBJ2-7; the D gene is possibly TRBD1 (5 bases). The CDR3 spans 14 residues. V shed 2 bases and J shed 0 bases, with 8 bases lying between them. Germline loops: CDR1 LNHNV, CDR2 YYDKDF (reference sequence). CDR3 in DNA: TGTGCCACCAGCAGACAGGGTAGCTCCTACGAGCAGTACGTC. Protein sequence: CATSRQGSSYEQYV.

This chain uses TRBV28 with TRBJ2-1; 10 bases line up with TRBD1. The CDR3 contains 18 residues. Trimming cost V 2 bases and J 1 base; bases outside gene matches: 8. The germline V gene encodes CDR1 MDHEN and CDR2 SYDVKM. The CDR3 nucleotides are TGTGCCAGCAGTTTAAAAAAGTGGACAGGGGGTTCCTACAATGAGCAGTTCTTC. It translates to CASSLKKWTGGSYNEQFF.

The chain employs TRBV19 and TRBJ1-2; 9 nucleotides line up with TRBD1. The germline V gene has CDR1 LNHDA and CDR2 SQIVND (reference sequence). This CDR3 contains 16 residues. With V trimmed by 9 bases and J by 2 bases, 13 bases remained unmatched. The CDR3 coding sequence is TGTGCCAGCGGAGTACCGGACAGGGGAGGGAACTATGGCTACACCTTC. Translating gives CASGVPDRGGNYGYTF.

CDR3 amino acids: CASSPLPGQGIYEQYF. The CDR3 DNA is TGTGCCAGCTCACCACTTCCAGGACAGGGGATATACGAGCAGTACTTC. V gene TRBV18 combines with J gene TRBJ2-7, with TRBD1 matching 9 bases. The ends lost 1 base at V and 4 bases at J; junction bases unmatched: 8. CDR1 and CDR2 (germline): KGHSH, LQKENI. The CDR3 covers 16 residues.

The chain combines TRBV27 with TRBJ2-7; 8 bases are shared with TRBD1. Germline lookup yields CDR1 MNHEY and CDR2 SMNVEV (reference sequence). This CDR3 has 14 residues. The V segment lost 6 bases and the J segment 2 bases; nucleotides outside the gene matches: 6. The CDR3 region is CASRVAGGPYEQYF. CDR3 in DNA: TGTGCCAGCAGGGTGGCAGGGGGCCCCTACGAGCAGTACTTC.

A single count supports this clone. This chain joins TRBV11-2 and TRBJ1-3; D is ambiguous. The CDR3 loop spans 14 amino acids. Germline loops: CDR1 SGHAT, CDR2 FQNNGV. Deletions cut 2 bases from V and 0 bases from J, with 5 bases between. CDR3 bases: TGTGCCAGCAGCTTATCGAGCTCTGGAAACACCATATATTTT. Translating it yields CASSLSSSGNTIYF.

V gene TRBV30 combines with J gene TRBJ2-5; tentatively, D is TRBD1 (5 bases). Trimming shortened V by 3 bases and J by 3 bases, and 5 bases separated the two germline ends. Germline V gene data show CDR1 as GTSNPN and CDR2 as SVGIG (reference sequence). The CDR3 runs to 11 residues. CDR3 in amino acids: CAWSREETQYF. In nucleotides, the CDR3 is TGTGCCTGGAGCAGGGAAGAGACCCAGTACTTC. Supplemented by reference TRBV30 and TRBJ2-5, the full variable domain reads SQTIHQWPATLVQPVGSPLSLECTVEGTSNPNLYWYRQAAGRGLQLLFYSVGIGQISSEVPQNLSASRPQDRQFILSSKKLLLSDSGFYLCAWSREETQYFGPGTRLLVL.